This is a list of T cell receptor beta chains from one sample in a study. One entry per CDR3 protein results from TCRdb running MiXCR on the 5' RACE reads. Here the sample spans about 42,000 distinct CDR3 sequences, approximately 31% being singletons. Material: tumor-infiltrating memory CD4+ T cells sorted from the breast tumor. The receptors stem from a female donor with breast cancer. Each CDR3 is given with its conserved first and last residue. The D gene is left open where the match is weak. Clone size is stated in some rows and not others, as once, few, many or a class when expanded.

D gene: NA; V gene: TRBV29-1; CDR3 length: 9; J gene: TRBJ2-3; clone size: NA; CDR3 DNA: TGCAGCGTTGAGAGTACGCAGTATTTT; CDR3 protein: CSVESTQYF
D gene: NA; V gene: TRBV12-3/TRBV12-4; CDR3 length: 11; J gene: TRBJ2-2; clone size: many; CDR3 DNA: TGTGCCAGCAGTTGGTCCGGGGAGCTGTTTTTT; CDR3 protein: CASSWSGELFF
D gene: TRBD2; V gene: TRBV5-1; CDR3 length: 17; J gene: TRBJ2-5; clone size: few; CDR3 DNA: TGCGCCAGCAGCTTGGCCGCGGCTAGCGGGAGGCAAGAGACCCAGTACTTC; CDR3 protein: CASSLAAASGRQETQYF
D gene: TRBD2; V gene: TRBV4-2; CDR3 length: 15; J gene: TRBJ2-1; clone size: NA; CDR3 DNA: TGTGCCAGCAGCCAAGATCCTGGACGGGAGGGGGATTCGTTCTTC; CDR3 protein: CASSQDPGREGDSFF
D gene: NA; V gene: TRBV9; CDR3 length: 15; J gene: TRBJ2-7; clone size: few; CDR3 DNA: TGTGCCAGCAGCGTAGCGGGAAGCCCTAATTACGAGCAGTACTTC; CDR3 protein: CASSVAGSPNYEQYF
D gene: NA; V gene: TRBV11-2; CDR3 length: 14; J gene: TRBJ2-5; clone size: many; CDR3 DNA: TGTGCCAGCAGCTTAGAAAACGGTCCAGGGGCCCAGTACTTC; CDR3 protein: CASSLENGPGAQYF
D gene: TRBD1; V gene: TRBV27; CDR3 length: 14; J gene: TRBJ2-7; clone size: few; CDR3 DNA: TGTGCCAGCAGTCCCGGGACAGGGGTCCGCGAGCAGTACTTC; CDR3 protein: CASSPGTGVREQYF
D gene: NA; V gene: TRBV9; CDR3 length: 12; J gene: TRBJ2-1; clone size: NA; CDR3 DNA: TGTGCCAGCAGCGTACCCGGGAGTGAGCAGTTCTTC; CDR3 protein: CASSVPGSEQFF
D gene: TRBD2; V gene: TRBV7-2; CDR3 length: 16; J gene: TRBJ2-1; clone size: NA; CDR3 DNA: TGTGCCAGCGGCATACAAAGCGGGACCGGAAACAATGAGCAGTTCTTC; CDR3 protein: CASGIQSGTGNNEQFF
D gene: TRBD1; V gene: TRBV11-3; CDR3 length: 15; J gene: TRBJ2-5; clone size: few; CDR3 DNA: TGTGCCAGCAGCCGCTTGACAGGGGCACAAGAGACCCAGTACTTC; CDR3 protein: CASSRLTGAQETQYF
D gene: NA; V gene: TRBV6-5; CDR3 length: 15; J gene: TRBJ2-3; clone size: NA; CDR3 DNA: TGTGCCAGCAGACGGGGGTCCCGGTGGTCAGATACGCAGTATTTT; CDR3 protein: CASRRGSRWSDTQYF
D gene: NA; V gene: TRBV7-6; CDR3 length: 14; J gene: TRBJ2-7; clone size: few; CDR3 DNA: TGTGCCAGCAGCTTGACCGACGACTCCTACGAGCAGTACTTC; CDR3 protein: CASSLTDDSYEQYF
D gene: NA; V gene: TRBV6-2/TRBV6-3; CDR3 length: 14; J gene: TRBJ2-5; clone size: few; CDR3 DNA: TGTGCCAGCATGGCCGCCTCCTCCTCGGAGACCCAGTACTTC; CDR3 protein: CASMAASSSETQYF
D gene: NA; V gene: TRBV6-2/TRBV6-3; CDR3 length: 16; J gene: TRBJ1-5; clone size: NA; CDR3 DNA: TGTGCCAGCAGTTACGTATCGGAATTTAGCAATCAGCCCCAGCATTTT; CDR3 protein: CASSYVSEFSNQPQHF
D gene: TRBD2; V gene: TRBV7-2; CDR3 length: 16; J gene: TRBJ2-7; clone size: NA; CDR3 DNA: TGTGCCAGCAGCTTAGGGGCCGGGAGGGCCGGGAAAGAGCAGTACTTC; CDR3 protein: CASSLGAGRAGKEQYF
D gene: NA; V gene: TRBV7-2; CDR3 length: 16; J gene: TRBJ2-5; clone size: NA; CDR3 DNA: TGTGCCAGCAGCCCATCAGGGGTGGCACCCCAAGAGACCCAGTACTTC; CDR3 protein: CASSPSGVAPQETQYF
D gene: TRBD1; V gene: TRBV7-2; CDR3 length: 15; J gene: TRBJ2-7; clone size: few; CDR3 DNA: TGTGCCAGCAGCATGCCGGGACAGGGAACCTACGAGCAGTACTTC; CDR3 protein: CASSMPGQGTYEQYF
D gene: NA; V gene: TRBV27; CDR3 length: 14; J gene: TRBJ1-5; clone size: few; CDR3 DNA: TGTGCCAGCAGTGACCTTAAGGGGAATCAGCCCCAGCATTTT; CDR3 protein: CASSDLKGNQPQHF
D gene: NA; V gene: TRBV6-5; CDR3 length: 17; J gene: TRBJ1-6; clone size: few; CDR3 DNA: TGTGCCAGCAGTTTTGATACAGGACTTGTATCTAATTCACCCCTCCACTTT; CDR3 protein: CASSFDTGLVSNSPLHF
D gene: NA; V gene: TRBV4-1; CDR3 length: 15; J gene: TRBJ1-5; clone size: NA; CDR3 DNA: TGCGCCAGCAGCCTCACGACCTGGGGTAATCAGCCCCAGCATTTT; CDR3 protein: CASSLTTWGNQPQHF
D gene: TRBD1; V gene: TRBV29-1; CDR3 length: 15; J gene: TRBJ1-1; clone size: few; CDR3 DNA: TGCAGCGTAGCCGGGACAGGGGGCCTTCTCACTGAAGCTTTCTTT; CDR3 protein: CSVAGTGGLLTEAFF
D gene: NA; V gene: TRBV9; CDR3 length: 13; J gene: TRBJ2-2; clone size: NA; CDR3 DNA: TGTGCCAGCAGTCAACGACCCACCGGGGAGCTGTTTTTT; CDR3 protein: CASSQRPTGELFF
D gene: TRBD2; V gene: TRBV20-1; CDR3 length: 14; J gene: TRBJ2-7; clone size: NA; CDR3 DNA: TGCAGTGTTACTAGCGGTACTAGCTCCTACGAGCAGTACTTC; CDR3 protein: CSVTSGTSSYEQYF
D gene: NA; V gene: TRBV9; CDR3 length: 15; J gene: TRBJ2-7; clone size: NA; CDR3 DNA: TGTGCCAGCAGCCCCTTCTCGGGCGGGACCTACGAGCAGTACTTC; CDR3 protein: CASSPFSGGTYEQYF
D gene: NA; V gene: TRBV5-1; CDR3 length: 17; J gene: TRBJ2-6; clone size: NA; CDR3 DNA: TGCGCCAGCAGCCCTCGGGTCGGAGGGCACGGGGCCAACGTCCTGACTTTC; CDR3 protein: CASSPRVGGHGANVLTF
D gene: NA; V gene: TRBV4-2; CDR3 length: 14; J gene: TRBJ1-5; clone size: few; CDR3 DNA: TGTGCCAGCAGCCAAGATTACGGGCGCCAGCCCCAGCATTTT; CDR3 protein: CASSQDYGRQPQHF
D gene: TRBD1; V gene: TRBV4-1; CDR3 length: 16; J gene: TRBJ2-4; clone size: NA; CDR3 DNA: TGCGCCAGCAGCCAACCCATAGGACAGGGGATGGACATTCAGTACTTC; CDR3 protein: CASSQPIGQGMDIQYF
D gene: NA; V gene: TRBV7-9; CDR3 length: 14; J gene: TRBJ2-3; clone size: few; CDR3 DNA: TGTGCCAGCAGCCGCAGGGGTGAGGTAGATACGCAGTATTTT; CDR3 protein: CASSRRGEVDTQYF
D gene: NA; V gene: TRBV7-2; CDR3 length: 15; J gene: TRBJ1-1; clone size: NA; CDR3 DNA: TGTGCCAGCAGCTCCCCTTCAGGGGCTAACACTGAAGCTTTCTTT; CDR3 protein: CASSSPSGANTEAFF
D gene: TRBD2; V gene: TRBV4-1; CDR3 length: 17; J gene: TRBJ2-5; clone size: NA; CDR3 DNA: TGCGCCAGCAGCCAAGGACTAGCGGGGTCCCTTCAAGAGACCCAGTACTTC; CDR3 protein: CASSQGLAGSLQETQYF
D gene: TRBD2; V gene: TRBV5-1; CDR3 length: 16; J gene: TRBJ2-3; clone size: few; CDR3 DNA: TGCGCCAGCAGCTTCCTAGCGGGAGTGGTCACAGATACGCAGTATTTT; CDR3 protein: CASSFLAGVVTDTQYF
D gene: NA; V gene: TRBV6-1; CDR3 length: 15; J gene: TRBJ1-5; clone size: NA; CDR3 DNA: TGTGCCAGCAGTGAAAACTCCGGGACCGGGCAGCCCCAGCATTTT; CDR3 protein: CASSENSGTGQPQHF
D gene: NA; V gene: TRBV9; CDR3 length: 16; J gene: TRBJ2-1; clone size: many; CDR3 DNA: TGTGCCAGCAGCGATAGCTCGGGGAGCTCCTACAATGAGCAGTTCTTC; CDR3 protein: CASSDSSGSSYNEQFF
D gene: NA; V gene: TRBV12-3/TRBV12-4; CDR3 length: 14; J gene: TRBJ1-1; clone size: NA; CDR3 DNA: TGTGCCAGCAGGAAAAGACAGGTCGGAACTGAAGCTTTCTTT; CDR3 protein: CASRKRQVGTEAFF
D gene: NA; V gene: TRBV5-1; CDR3 length: 14; J gene: TRBJ1-1; clone size: NA; CDR3 DNA: TGCGCCAGCAGCTTTCTTACAGGGAACACTGAAGCTTTCTTT; CDR3 protein: CASSFLTGNTEAFF
D gene: TRBD2; V gene: TRBV5-5; CDR3 length: 15; J gene: TRBJ2-7; clone size: NA; CDR3 DNA: TGTGCCAGCAGCCCTGCGGGGGGCGCATCCTACGAGCAGTACTTC; CDR3 protein: CASSPAGGASYEQYF
D gene: TRBD1; V gene: TRBV4-1; CDR3 length: 16; J gene: TRBJ2-5; clone size: many; CDR3 DNA: TGCGCCAGCAGCCCTAGCACAGGGGGCGCCGGGGAGACCCAGTACTTC; CDR3 protein: CASSPSTGGAGETQYF
D gene: NA; V gene: TRBV9; CDR3 length: 15; J gene: TRBJ2-3; clone size: NA; CDR3 DNA: TGTGCCAGCAGCGTAGTCACAGGCCGCACAGATACGCAGTATTTT; CDR3 protein: CASSVVTGRTDTQYF
D gene: TRBD2; V gene: TRBV20-1; CDR3 length: 14; J gene: TRBJ2-1; clone size: NA; CDR3 DNA: TGCAGTGCGATGGTTGCAGCGGGAGTCAATGAGCAGTTCTTC; CDR3 protein: CSAMVAAGVNEQFF
D gene: NA; V gene: TRBV12-3/TRBV12-4; CDR3 length: 13; J gene: TRBJ1-6; clone size: few; CDR3 DNA: TGTGCCAGCAGTATTACCTCCGATTCACCCCTCCACTTT; CDR3 protein: CASSITSDSPLHF
D gene: TRBD1; V gene: TRBV3-1; CDR3 length: 14; J gene: TRBJ1-2; clone size: few; CDR3 DNA: TGTGCCAGCAGCCAAGGTGGGACAGGGGCCTACTACACCTTC; CDR3 protein: CASSQGGTGAYYTF
D gene: TRBD2; V gene: TRBV20-1; CDR3 length: 14; J gene: TRBJ2-5; clone size: NA; CDR3 DNA: TGCAGTGCCCGGGGACTAGCGGAGCAAGAGACCCAGTACTTC; CDR3 protein: CSARGLAEQETQYF
D gene: NA; V gene: TRBV4-2; CDR3 length: 13; J gene: TRBJ1-5; clone size: few; CDR3 DNA: TGTGCCAGCAGCCAAGACCCATGGCAGCCCCAGCATTTT; CDR3 protein: CASSQDPWQPQHF
D gene: NA; V gene: TRBV12-3/TRBV12-4; CDR3 length: 13; J gene: TRBJ2-2; clone size: NA; CDR3 DNA: TGTGCCAGCAAAGCACCGAACACCGGGGAGCTGTTTTTT; CDR3 protein: CASKAPNTGELFF
D gene: TRBD1; V gene: TRBV7-8; CDR3 length: 17; J gene: TRBJ1-4; clone size: NA; CDR3 DNA: TGTGCCAGCAGCTCATCCGAACCGGGACAGGGGAAGGAAAAACTGTTTTTT; CDR3 protein: CASSSSEPGQGKEKLFF
D gene: TRBD2; V gene: TRBV9; CDR3 length: 16; J gene: TRBJ2-1; clone size: NA; CDR3 DNA: TGTGCCAGCAGCAAGGGGGGGGCTAGCGGGTTATATGAGCAGTTCTTC; CDR3 protein: CASSKGGASGLYEQFF
D gene: TRBD1; V gene: TRBV9; CDR3 length: 14; J gene: TRBJ2-3; clone size: once; CDR3 DNA: TGTGTCAGCAGCGCCCGGGACAGTACAGATACGCAGTATTTT; CDR3 protein: CVSSARDSTDTQYF
D gene: TRBD1; V gene: TRBV4-1; CDR3 length: 14; J gene: TRBJ2-7; clone size: NA; CDR3 DNA: TGCGCCAGCAGCCTCCGACAGGGGAACTACGAGCAGTACTTC; CDR3 protein: CASSLRQGNYEQYF
D gene: NA; V gene: TRBV20-1; CDR3 length: 14; J gene: TRBJ2-7; clone size: many; CDR3 DNA: TGCAGTGCTAGAATTACAGGGCTCGACTACGAGCAGTACTTC; CDR3 protein: CSARITGLDYEQYF
D gene: NA; V gene: TRBV12-3/TRBV12-4; CDR3 length: 10; J gene: TRBJ1-2; clone size: many; CDR3 DNA: TGTGCCACCTCTTCGTATGGCTACACCTTC; CDR3 protein: CATSSYGYTF
D gene: NA; V gene: TRBV29-1; CDR3 length: 13; J gene: TRBJ2-7; clone size: NA; CDR3 DNA: TGCAGCGTTGATAATCCAGCAGGTAACGAGCAGTACTTC; CDR3 protein: CSVDNPAGNEQYF
D gene: TRBD1; V gene: TRBV24-1; CDR3 length: 15; J gene: TRBJ1-2; clone size: NA; CDR3 DNA: TGTGCCACCAGTGATCAATCAGGGGGCCACTATGGCTACACCTTC; CDR3 protein: CATSDQSGGHYGYTF
D gene: TRBD1; V gene: TRBV5-1; CDR3 length: 15; J gene: TRBJ1-6; clone size: few; CDR3 DNA: TGCGCCAGCAGCTTGCGACAGGGACGAAATTCACCCCTCCACTTT; CDR3 protein: CASSLRQGRNSPLHF
D gene: NA; V gene: TRBV28; CDR3 length: 14; J gene: TRBJ2-7; clone size: few; CDR3 DNA: TGTGCCAGCAGTTCGGGGACTGCTCACTACGAGCAGTACTTC; CDR3 protein: CASSSGTAHYEQYF
D gene: NA; V gene: TRBV20-1; CDR3 length: 11; J gene: TRBJ1-1; clone size: NA; CDR3 DNA: TGCAGTGTTCTGATGAACACTGAAGCTTTCTTT; CDR3 protein: CSVLMNTEAFF
D gene: NA; V gene: TRBV27; CDR3 length: 13; J gene: TRBJ1-5; clone size: NA; CDR3 DNA: TGTGCCAGCAGTCCCTTCGAGGGTCAGCCCCAGCATTTT; CDR3 protein: CASSPFEGQPQHF
D gene: TRBD2; V gene: TRBV4-2; CDR3 length: 19; J gene: TRBJ2-6; clone size: NA; CDR3 DNA: TGTGCCAGCAGCCAAGAGGGACTAGCGATACTCTCTGGGGCCAACGTCCTGACTTTC; CDR3 protein: CASSQEGLAILSGANVLTF
D gene: NA; V gene: TRBV6-5; CDR3 length: 14; J gene: TRBJ2-1; clone size: NA; CDR3 DNA: TGTGCCAGCAGTTATCAAGGGGGTATCGGTGAGCAGTTCTTC; CDR3 protein: CASSYQGGIGEQFF
D gene: NA; V gene: TRBV4-1; CDR3 length: 18; J gene: TRBJ2-1; clone size: NA; CDR3 DNA: TGCGCCAGCACCCCGGGGAGGGCGGCGGGGACAGTGTACAATGAGCAGTTCTTC; CDR3 protein: CASTPGRAAGTVYNEQFF